Listed here is a single T cell receptor (beta chain). The sample holds many counts of this clonotype. No cognate antigen has been identified for it. With a much larger clone just one base away, this may be a read error. The sample originates from a study of T cells in Graves' hyperthyroidism and ophthalmopathy (dated by TCRdb to between 2017 and 2020). At the level of the whole study: Peripheral blood was collected at initial diagnosis, before any treatment. To identify distinguishing TCR V-J signatures, a discovery cohort of 90 to 100 patients was used, comprising 43 with Graves' ophthalmopathy and some 60 with stable Graves' hyperthyroidism. An independent validation cohort of about 19 hyperthyroidism patients and 17 patients who later progressed to ophthalmopathy tested prospective prediction of ophthalmopathy. The 100 or so discovery patients were randomly split 7:3 into training and test sets. In addition, the study compared T-cell repertoires in thyroid tissue and in blood from roughly 6 Graves' hyperthyroidism patients. After sampling, hyperthyroidism patients received methimazole starting at 30 mg daily, and ophthalmopathy patients received high-dose intravenous methylprednisolone. The paper reports TCR Vbeta CDR3 sequencing of 140 or so peripheral blood samples: some 41 ophthalmopathy, fewer than 85 hyperthyroidism and 17 progressor patients.

Ophthalmopathy patients had moderately to severely active disease, Clinical Activity Score of at least 3, NOSPECS grade of at least 4, and duration under 3 months. Any patient with an uncontrolled infection, another autoimmune disease, pregnancy or lactation was excluded. Diagnoses relied on clinical symptoms, serum thyroxine and TRAb, thyroid ultrasound and orbital computed tomography. PBMCs were separated from approximately 9.9 ml of fresh peripheral blood using Ficoll-Paque density gradient centrifugation. Total RNA was extracted using Trizol reagent, and RNA quality was assessed on an Agilent 2100 Bioanalyzer. V loses 6 bases of germline sequence and J loses 1 base, and the interval between the two ends is 12 bases. For CDR1 and CDR2, the germline V gene lists MNHNS and SASEGT. Its CDR3 holds 14 amino acids, cysteine through phenylalanine. Only the CDR3 part of the read is kept: 42 bases, read in frame from the first base.

Paper-wide results and their limitations: Ophthalmopathy was separated from stable hyperthyroidism by a 13 V-J signature model, with approximately 86% sensitivity and approximately 81% specificity obtained in cross-validation and 80%/75% obtained in testing. No statistical method was used to set the sample size in advance, and investigators knew the group allocation. Most expanded thyroid clonotypes (frequency above 0.001) were also detected in blood, suggesting blood repertoires may reflect thyroid immune responses. In validation, the model predicted progression to ophthalmopathy with 55% to 71% sensitivity and less than 75% specificity, a median of around 6.6 months before onset.

The TCR beta CDR3 regions were amplified from RNA transcripts. The TCR CDR3 was subjected to a first round of RT-PCR using the HTBI primer set and the Qiagen OneStep RT-PCR kit. A second multiplex PCR round built the libraries, followed by size selection and purification. Sequencing of the libraries was done on an Illumina HiSeq2000 using paired-end 100 bp reads. The paper's processing steps were these. Raw data were processed with SOAPnuke, discarding reads with adapters, uncalled bases, mean Phred below 15, or no exact constant-primer or identifier match. High-quality paired reads were merged with COPE v1.2.5, and unique nucleotide sequences were defined as clonotypes. MiTCR v1.1 was used to align clonotypes to the IMGT TRBV, TRBD and TRBJ reference segments. The analysis was restricted to V-J combinations with a frequency above 0.0001, which together covered 99.2% of the repertoires. A TCS score was defined as the ratio between F50 (clonal expansion) and ExV (chaos), using BLOSUM62-based TCRdist between CDR3 peptides within each V-J. Welch's t-statistics and random forest reduced several hundred V-J features to about 13, which were used in a naive Bayes classifier (R e1071). Through fastp at Q25 and MiXCR, TCRdb rebuilt clones from the public reads, retaining in-frame beta chains. Rows with one shared CDR3 protein collapse into an entry with the most common genes and DNA. The authors' filters were not applied to this entry. In this sample the table shows approximately 380,000 distinct CDR3 sequences, around 15% of which occur a single time. The ten largest account for around 28% of the sample.

The V and J segments used are TRBV6-1 and TRBJ1-1, with a weak D call of TRBD1 (6 bases match). What was sequenced was blood. The receptor comes from a man aged 45 to 65 with Graves' ophthalmopathy. The CDR3 protein: CASSLRDKNTEAFF. The sequence in DNA is TGTGCCAGCAGCCTCCGGGACAAGAACACTGAAGCTTTCTTT.